This entry lists 22 T cell receptor beta chains sequenced from one sample in a study of CD8 T cells in ankylosing spondylitis. TCRdb called the 5' RACE reads again in MiXCR, with one record for every CDR3 protein. The profile covers some 120,000 distinct CDR3 sequences, with roughly an eighth appearing a single time and about 3% taken by the ten largest. The sample comprised blood, either unsorted or a sorted T cell fraction (not recorded which). These receptors were taken from a female donor with ankylosing spondylitis or in good health (not recorded which).

Worth noting for this clonotype: Given a much more abundant clone one base away, this may be a read error. Since no conserved phenylalanine or tryptophan closes the CDR3, a read error is the likely cause. The chain recombines TRBV27 with TRBJ1-5, with D unresolved. Per the germline V gene, CDR1 is MNHEY and CDR2 is SMNVEV (reference sequence). The V end lost 3 bases, the J end lost 3 bases, and 9 bases lay between the germline ends. The CDR3 length is 14 residues. The CDR3 nucleotides read TGTGCCAGCAGTTTCCGGGTCAACAATCAGCCCCAGCATTCT. Amino acid sequence: CASSFRVNNQPQHS.

This clonotype was detected ten times or more. One end of the junction varies from germline; a read error may be responsible. The J gene is TRBJ2-3, the V gene TRBV12-3 or TRBV12-4, with 7 bases matching TRBD1. The CDR3 is 15 amino acids. The CDR3 coding sequence is TGTGCCAGCACTTTAGGGGACAGAAGCACAGATACGCAGTATTTT. Translated, it gives CASTLGDRSTDTQYF.

This clonotype has at least ten counts. The J gene is TRBJ1-1, the V gene TRBV12-3 or TRBV12-4, with a possible D match to TRBD1 (6 bases). With 1 base removed from V and 6 bases from J, the gap between germline ends came to 12 bases. The CDR3 is 14 residues long. CDR3 sequence: CASSLGRGSSEAFF. The CDR3 DNA is TGTGCCAGCAGTTTAGGCAGGGGATCATCTGAAGCTTTCTTT.

The V gene is TRBV7-2, the J gene TRBJ2-2; no definite D call. With 5 bases removed from V and 6 bases from J, the gap between germline ends came to 16 bases. CDR1 is SGHTA and CDR2 is FQGNSA in the germline V gene. This CDR3 has 15 residues. The CDR3 nucleotides read TGTGCCAGCAGCGGAACCATAGCCGGCCCCGGGGAGCTGTTTTTT. It specifies CASSGTIAGPGELFF.

This clonotype has only a few counts. This chain uses TRBV18 with TRBJ2-3, with TRBD1 as a possible D gene (7 bases). V was shortened by 6 bases and J by 1 base, with 23 bases between the two germline ends. The CDR3 length is 18 residues. Germline loops: CDR1 KGHSH, CDR2 LQKENI. The CDR3 DNA sequence: TGTGCCAGCTCGCCTACAGGGGAGGCCGGTTTCGGCACAGATACGCAGTATTTT. Translation gives CASSPTGEAGFGTDTQYF.

This clonotype was counted many times. The rearrangement uses TRBV10-3 and TRBJ2-5, with a weak D call TRBD1 (6 bases). The CDR3 contains 12 residues. V was cut by 8 bases and J by 0 bases, with 7 bases left in between. Germline assignment: CDR1 ENHRY and CDR2 SYGVKD. CDR3 protein: CAIRDNQETQYF. CDR3 bases: TGTGCCATCCGGGACAACCAAGAGACCCAGTACTTC.

V gene TRBV3-1 combines with J gene TRBJ2-4, with 12 bases identical to TRBD2. J gave up 1 base and V 1 base, and 8 bases lay outside the gene matches. Germline values: CDR1 LGHDT, CDR2 YNNKEL (reference sequence). CDR3 length equals 19 residues. CDR3 region: CASSQAASGRAGAKNIQYF. As DNA, the CDR3 is TGTGCCAGCAGCCAAGCGGCTAGCGGGAGGGCCGGGGCCAAAAACATTCAGTACTTC.

This clonotype has ten or more counts. This chain joins TRBV2 and TRBJ2-3, with D possibly being TRBD2 (6 bases). V lost 6 bases to trimming and J lost 4 bases, with 14 bases between them. Germline values: CDR1 SNHLY, CDR2 FYNNEI. CDR3 length: 14 residues. CDR3 DNA: TGTGCCAGCAGCCTGACTAGTCCCCCAGATACGCAGTATTTT. Translation gives CASSLTSPPDTQYF.

This chain uses TRBV7-9 with TRBJ1-4; 7 positions match TRBD1. Germline CDR1 is SEHNR and CDR2 is FQNEAQ (reference sequence). The length of the CDR3 is 16 residues. V dropped 5 bases and J dropped 4; count of bases not matched to a gene: 10. The CDR3 loop is CASSARTGQHNEKLFF. For the CDR3, the DNA is TGTGCCAGCAGCGCCCGGACGGGACAGCATAATGAAAAACTGTTTTTT. Complete variable domain (other parts from reference TRBV7-9 and TRBJ1-4): DTGVSQNPRHKITKRGQNVTFRCDPISEHNRLYWYRQTLGQGPEFLTYFQNEAQLEKSRLLSDRFSAERPKGSFSTLEIQRTEQGDSAMYLCASSARTGQHNEKLFFGSGTQLSVL.

The chain combines TRBV19 with TRBJ2-3; TRBD2 matches at 10 bases. V dropped 5 bases and J dropped 5; count of bases not matched to a gene: 4. This CDR3 has 14 amino acids. CDR1 LNHDA and CDR2 SQIVND come from the germline V gene (reference sequence). This CDR3 reads CASSRTSGGDTQYF. The CDR3 DNA reads TGTGCCAGTAGTCGGACTAGCGGAGGAGATACGCAGTATTTT.

The rearrangement uses TRBV6-4 and TRBJ2-1; 9 nucleotides match TRBD2. Germline values: CDR1 MRHNA, CDR2 SNTAGT. Trimming took 6 bases from V and 8 from J; bases not matched to a gene: 8. The CDR3 runs to 14 residues. The CDR3 here is CASRRLAEVHEQFF. The CDR3 DNA is TGTGCCAGCAGACGACTAGCGGAGGTCCATGAGCAGTTCTTC.

In its sample, this clonotype was seen once. This may arise from a read error, as a much more abundant clone is one base away. CDR3 amino acids: CASSGGMAEQFF. As DNA, the CDR3 is TGTGCCAGCAGCGGGGGGATGGCTGAGCAGTTCTTC. The V gene is TRBV2, the J gene TRBJ2-1; 7 positions match TRBD2. V gave up 6 bases and J gave up 9 bases; unmatched junction bases: 5. This CDR3 has 12 amino acids. Germline V gives CDR1 SNHLY, CDR2 FYNNEI.

This clonotype was seen at least ten times. This chain connects TRBV29-1 to TRBJ1-1; D gene unclear. Germline V gene data show CDR1 as SQVTM and CDR2 as ANQGSEA. The length of the CDR3 is 11 residues. V lost 8 bases to trimming and J lost 1 base, with 8 bases between them. The CDR3 loop is CSLAENTEAFF. Here the CDR3 DNA reads TGCAGCTTGGCCGAGAACACTGAAGCTTTCTTT.

This clonotype turned up a few times. Written as DNA, the CDR3 is TGTGCCAGCAGCCGCATGGAGATTCGGAACACTGAAGCTTTCTTT. This translates into CASSRMEIRNTEAFF. This chain connects TRBV4-2 to TRBJ1-1; D uncertain. Trimming removed 4 bases from V and 1 base from J, with 13 bases in between. CDR1 and CDR2 (germline): LGHNA, YNFKEQ. The CDR3 spans 15 residues.

The chain has TRBV12-3 or TRBV12-4 and TRBJ1-1; 7 bases are shared with TRBD1. V shed 6 bases, J shed 4 bases, and the junction held 5 bases outside the gene matches. The CDR3 sequence is 13 residues long. The CDR3 protein is CASRLTGLTEAFF. CDR3 DNA: TGTGCCAGCAGGCTGACAGGGCTCACTGAAGCTTTCTTT.

Turning to this clonotype: Being one base from a much bigger clone, this may be a read error. This chain uses TRBV20-1 with TRBJ2-5; D perhaps matches TRBD1 (5 bases). The CDR3 consists of 12 residues. CDR1 is DFQATT and CDR2 is SNEGSKA in the germline V gene (reference sequence). The V end lost 6 bases, the J end lost 4 bases, and 12 bases lay between the germline ends. The chain's CDR3 is CSAIRQGETQYF. CDR3 DNA sequence: TGCAGTGCCATCCGGCAGGGAGAGACCCAGTACTTC.

This clonotype was seen many times. The chain is built from TRBV4-1 and TRBJ2-1; 11 bases align to TRBD2. CDR1 is MGHRA and CDR2 is YSYEKL in the germline V gene. This CDR3 region has 17 residues. Trimming cost V 3 bases and J 4 bases; bases outside gene matches: 8. In DNA, the CDR3 is TGCGCCAGCAGCCATCTTGAACTAGCGGGAGTATACAATGAGCAGTTCTTC. This gives the protein CASSHLELAGVYNEQFF.

This clonotype occurred many times. No DNA is shown, since the ends of the CDR3 on it are uncertain; the CDR3 is the one TCRdb lists. The chain has TRBV12-3 or TRBV12-4 and TRBJ1-5; TRBD1 reflects the table's D call only, with no check against the DNA. The CDR3 is 14 residues long, ends included. The CDR3 sequence: CASSFGSGVQPQHF.

This clonotype was seen more than once but under ten times. The chain links TRBV5-1 to TRBJ2-3, with 12 nucleotides matching TRBD2. CDR1 and CDR2 from the germline V gene are SGHRS and YFSETQ. With 2 bases clipped from V and 4 bases from J, the junction kept 5 bases outside the gene matches. The CDR3 contains 16 residues. The CDR3: CASSLSLAGGADTQYF. CDR3 nucleotide sequence: TGCGCCAGCAGCTTATCACTAGCGGGGGGAGCAGATACGCAGTATTTT.

This clonotype was picked up a small number of times. V usage is TRBV29-1 and J usage is TRBJ2-7; TRBD2 is a possible D gene (6 bases). This CDR3 spans 14 amino acids. V lost 4 bases and J lost 3, with 16 bases in between. CDR1 is SQVTM, CDR2 ANQGSEA, per germline. This CDR3 reads CSVAGRTEGYEQYF. The CDR3 nucleotides are TGCAGCGTTGCGGGGAGGACCGAGGGCTACGAGCAGTACTTC.

J is TRBJ2-4 and V is TRBV20-1; TRBD2 matches 8 bases. This CDR3 spans 13 amino acids. Germline V gene sequence: CDR1 DFQATT, CDR2 SNEGSKA (reference sequence). Trimming took 4 bases from V and 1 from J; bases not matched to a gene: 0. The DNA for the CDR3 is TGCAGTGCTACTAGCGGGGCCAAAAACATTCAGTACTTC. As protein: CSATSGAKNIQYF.

A few counts support this clonotype. The chain carries TRBV19 and TRBJ1-5, with D perhaps TRBD1 (5 bases). Germline CDR1 LNHDA, CDR2 SQIVND (reference sequence). There are 15 residues in the CDR3. V lost 6 bases and J 3 bases, leaving 15 bases between the germline ends. CDR3 DNA: TGTGCCAGTAGGTCTCAGGGATTTACCAATCAGCCCCAGCATTTT. This encodes CASRSQGFTNQPQHF.